This passage covers 28 T cell receptor beta chains from one sample sequenced in a study of T cells in Graves' hyperthyroidism and ophthalmopathy. TCR beta CDR3 regions were amplified from RNA transcripts. First-round RT-PCR targeting the TCR CDR3 was performed with the HTBI primer set. TCRdb re-called the multiplex PCR reads through MiXCR, storing one row per CDR3 protein. The table shows 500,000 to 750,000 distinct CDR3 sequences, with 14% occurring only once. The specimen sequenced was blood. Receptors originate from a woman in her late teens or twenties with Graves' ophthalmopathy.

The V gene is TRBV7-2, the J gene TRBJ2-2, with 8 positions matching TRBD2. Germline V gene data show CDR1 as SGHTA and CDR2 as FQGNSA. The ends lost 1 base at V and 5 bases at J; junction bases unmatched: 3. The CDR3 is made up of 15 amino acids. The CDR3 here is CASSLGQRGTGELFF. The CDR3 DNA sequence: TGTGCCAGCAGCTTAGGGCAGCGGGGGACCGGGGAGCTGTTTTTT.

This clonotype was detected ten times or more. The chain uses TRBV12-5 and TRBJ2-3; tentative D call: TRBD1 (5 bases). This CDR3 contains 16 residues. CDR1 and CDR2 from the germline V gene are LGHNT and FRNRAP. Trimming shortened V by 4 bases and J by 0 bases, and 14 bases separated the two germline ends. The CDR3 region is CASGSPPGHSTDTQYF. In DNA, the CDR3 is TGTGCTAGTGGTTCCCCCCCAGGACATAGCACAGATACGCAGTATTTT.

Turning to this clonotype: A read error is possible here, since a much larger clone lies one base away. This CDR3 fails to terminate in the conserved phenylalanine or tryptophan, so it likely reflects a read error. The chain has TRBV20-1 and TRBJ2-3, with D tentatively TRBD1 or TRBD2 (5 bases each). V lost 3 bases, J lost 2 bases, and 12 bases lay in between. The CDR3 spans 14 residues. Germline-derived CDR1 and CDR2 are DFQATT and SNEGSKA (reference sequence). CDR3 protein: CSASVAGTTDTQYS. Written as DNA, the CDR3 is TGCAGTGCTAGTGTGGCAGGGACCACAGATACGCAGTATTCT.

In regard to this clonotype: Just one base apart from a much larger clone, this may be a read error. The chain joins TRBV7-2 to TRBJ1-3; 7 nucleotides align to TRBD1. The CDR3 is made up of 14 amino acids. Germline V gene data show CDR1 as SGHTA and CDR2 as FQGNSA. The CDR3 is CASSRGTAGNTTYF. As DNA, the CDR3 is TGTGCCAGCAGCCGAGGGACAGCTGGAAACACCACATATTTT.

This clonotype was detected many times. This sequence joins TRBV7-9 and TRBJ2-7; no definite D call. CDR1 is SEHNR and CDR2 is FQNEAQ in the germline V gene (reference sequence). The germline V and J ends were trimmed by 1 base and 1 base, with 11 bases remaining between them. The CDR3 spans 15 residues. The CDR3 is CASSLVTTASYEQYF. CDR3 nucleotides: TGTGCCAGCAGCTTAGTCACGACCGCATCCTACGAGCAGTACTTC.

This clonotype has just a few counts. The chain joins TRBV29-1 to TRBJ2-6; TRBD1 aligns across 7 bases. The CDR3 contains 20 residues. From germline, CDR1 is SQVTM and CDR2 ANQGSEA. Trimming removed 4 bases from V and 0 bases from J; junction bases left unmatched: 18. The CDR3 spells CSVAGPPGQSFSSGANVLTF. DNA of the CDR3: TGCAGCGTTGCTGGGCCCCCGGGACAGAGTTTTTCCTCTGGGGCCAACGTCCTGACTTTC.

The J gene is TRBJ1-2, the V gene TRBV27; the match to TRBD1 covers 8 bases. Unmatched junction bases numbered 7, after V lost 6 bases and J lost 4 bases. The germline V gene encodes CDR1 MNHEY and CDR2 SMNVEV (reference sequence). The CDR3 runs 14 residues. The CDR3 DNA sequence: TGTGCCAGCAGCTACTCAGGGGGCGCCTATGGCTACACCTTC. It codes for CASSYSGGAYGYTF.

The rearrangement uses TRBV3-1 and TRBJ2-3, with TRBD1 matching 8 bases. J gave up 2 bases and V 4 bases, and 11 bases lay outside the gene matches. The CDR3 runs 17 residues. Looked up from germline, CDR1 is LGHDT and CDR2 is YNNKEL (reference sequence). CDR3 sequence reads: CASSRVKPTGDTDTQYF. The DNA of the CDR3 is TGTGCCAGCAGCCGAGTCAAGCCGACAGGGGACACAGATACGCAGTATTTT.

This clonotype was found a few times. This chain links TRBV30 with TRBJ2-4, with D perhaps TRBD1 or TRBD2 (6 bases each). Per the germline V gene, CDR1 is GTSNPN and CDR2 is SVGIG (reference sequence). The ends were cut back, 2 bases at V and 9 bases at J, with 14 bases in the middle. CDR3 length: 13 residues. The CDR3 spells CAWSRGGPGIQYF. Written as DNA, the CDR3 is TGTGCCTGGAGTAGAGGGGGGCCGGGCATTCAGTACTTC.

Of note for this clonotype: A much larger clone sits a single nucleotide away, making a read error possible. The chain recombines TRBV6-2 or TRBV6-3 with TRBJ2-5; 8 bases match TRBD2. Germline trimming cut 7 bases from V and 3 bases from J; bases unmatched to any gene: 4. The CDR3 is 13 residues long. Germline-derived CDR1 and CDR2 are MNHEY and SVGEGT. The CDR3 loop reads CASNYSGKETQYF. DNA of the CDR3: TGTGCCAGCAATTATAGCGGGAAAGAGACCCAGTACTTC.

This clonotype was observed many times. V and J are TRBV28 and TRBJ2-1; 8 bases fit TRBD1. Unmatched junction bases numbered 8, after V lost 1 base and J lost 9 bases. This CDR3 has 15 amino acids. Germline assignment: CDR1 MDHEN and CDR2 SYDVKM. In nucleotides, the CDR3 is TGTGCCAGCAGTTTATTTAGGCAGGGGGCGCTTGAGCAGTTCTTC. Amino acids: CASSLFRQGALEQFF. The entire variable domain, with the rest obtained from reference TRBV28 and TRBJ2-1, is as follows: DVKVTQSSRYLVKRTGEKVFLECVQDMDHENMFWYRQDPGLGLRLIYFSYDVKMKEKGDIPEGYSVSREKKERFSLILESASTNQTSMYLCASSLFRQGALEQFFGPGTRLTVL.

The rearrangement links TRBV28 to TRBJ2-1; TRBD2 matches at 7 bases. The germline CDR1 and CDR2 sequences are MDHEN and SYDVKM. The CDR3 covers 16 residues. The J segment lost 2 bases and the V segment lost 7 bases, leaving 11 bases of the junction unmatched. The CDR3 bases are TGTGCCAGCAAGTATGGCGGGAGTGGGACCTACAATGAGCAGTTCTTC. It encodes CASKYGGSGTYNEQFF.

This rearrangement joins TRBV6-5 to TRBJ1-2; D is possibly TRBD1 (5 bases). V lost 0 bases and J 8 bases, leaving 19 bases between the germline ends. Germline V gene data show CDR1 as MNHEY and CDR2 as SVGAGI. The CDR3 length is 16 residues. This CDR3 is CASSYSARVNLAGYTF. The CDR3 DNA reads TGTGCCAGCAGTTACTCTGCCAGGGTAAATCTCGCCGGCTACACCTTC.

This clonotype appeared many times. The chain joins TRBV11-2 to TRBJ1-1; possible D gene TRBD1, 5 bases. CDR1 and CDR2 (germline): SGHAT, FQNNGV. The V and J ends lost 5 bases and 1 base respectively, with 11 bases between them. This CDR3 comprises 14 residues. This CDR3 is CASSPHRRNTEAFF. The DNA for the CDR3 is TGTGCCAGCAGCCCCCACAGGAGGAACACTGAAGCTTTCTTT.

There are a few counts of this clonotype. J is TRBJ1-4 and V is TRBV19; D is unresolved. The CDR3 has 15 residues. Trimming removed 7 bases from V and 4 bases from J, with 16 bases in between. CDR1 and CDR2 (germline): LNHDA, SQIVND (reference sequence). The CDR3 region is CASMSFVQSNEKLFF. For the CDR3, the DNA is TGTGCCAGTATGTCCTTCGTTCAGAGTAATGAAAAACTGTTTTTT. Supplemented by reference TRBV19 and TRBJ1-4, the full variable domain reads DGGITQSPKYLFRKEGQNVTLSCEQNLNHDAMYWYRQDPGQGLRLIYYSQIVNDFQKGDIAEGYSVSREKKESFPLTVTSAQKNPTAFYLCASMSFVQSNEKLFFGSGTQLSVL.

The chain joins TRBV4-2 to TRBJ1-2; D gene ambiguous. Germline assignment: CDR1 LGHNA and CDR2 YNFKEQ. There are 17 residues in the CDR3. V was clipped by 0 bases and J by 4 bases, with 18 bases between them. The CDR3 here is CASSQDRWSADGYGYTF. Here the CDR3 DNA reads TGTGCCAGCAGCCAAGATAGGTGGTCTGCGGATGGCTATGGCTACACCTTC.

This clonotype appeared many times. V usage is TRBV7-9 and J usage is TRBJ2-7; 7 bases map to TRBD1. The V gene's germline CDR1 is SEHNR and CDR2 FQNEAQ (reference sequence). With V trimmed by 5 bases and J by 8 bases, 6 bases remained unmatched. The CDR3 is made up of 12 amino acids. The chain's CDR3 is CASSPGQEQQYF. CDR3 sequence (DNA): TGTGCCAGCAGCCCCGGACAGGAGCAGCAGTACTTC.

This clonotype showed up many times. This chain uses TRBV2 with TRBJ2-4, with D uncertain. The germline gives CDR1 SNHLY, CDR2 FYNNEI. V was trimmed by 7 bases and J by 0 bases, leaving 7 bases between them. This CDR3 has 13 amino acids. CDR3 bases: TGTGCCAGCACCAACGAAGCCAAAAACATTCAGTACTTC. It codes for CASTNEAKNIQYF.

The genes are TRBV4-3 and TRBJ2-5; TRBD2 matches at 13 bases. The CDR3 runs 19 residues. V lost 0 bases, J lost 5 bases, and 12 bases stayed unmatched. Germline CDR1 LGHNA, CDR2 YSLEER. CDR3 DNA sequence: TGCGCCAGCAGCCAAGAACCCCCCCCACTAGCGGGAGGGCCGGAGACCCAGTACTTC. Protein product: CASSQEPPPLAGGPETQYF.

This clonotype was seen a handful of times. The chain employs TRBV18 and TRBJ2-3; D possibly corresponds to TRBD1 (6 bases). The V end was cut by 0 bases, the J end by 3 bases, with 10 bases between. This CDR3 comprises 15 residues. Germline V gives CDR1 KGHSH, CDR2 LQKENI. The CDR3 spells CASSPPQGWTDTQYF. As DNA, the CDR3 is TGTGCCAGCTCACCACCGCAGGGGTGGACAGATACGCAGTATTTT. The entire variable domain, with the rest obtained from reference TRBV18 and TRBJ2-3, is as follows: NAGVMQNPRHLVRRRGQEARLRCSPMKGHSHVYWYRQLPEEGLKFMVYLQKENIIDESGMPKERFSAEFPKEGPSILRIQQVVRGDSAAYFCASSPPQGWTDTQYFGPGTRLTVL.

The gene calls are TRBV30 and TRBJ1-1; 7 nucleotides agree with TRBD1. After removal of 2 bases from V and 11 bases from J, the junction contained 11 bases not matched to a gene. This CDR3 spans 13 amino acids. Per germline, CDR1 GTSNPN and CDR2 SVGIG (reference sequence). The CDR3 region is CAWSPYRGADAFF. The CDR3 nucleotides are TGTGCCTGGAGTCCCTACAGGGGCGCGGACGCTTTCTTT.

This clonotype came up many times. The junction shows a germline mismatch at one end, possibly a read error. The gene calls are TRBV4-1 and TRBJ2-7, with 8 bases identical to TRBD1. This CDR3 has 14 residues. Germline lookup yields CDR1 MGHRA and CDR2 YSYEKL. The CDR3 DNA sequence: TGTGCCAGCAGCCAGGCAGGGGGCCCCTACGAGCAGTACTTC. Residues: CASSQAGGPYEQYF.

The chain links TRBV5-1 to TRBJ2-3, with 7 bases lining up with TRBD2. The germline gives CDR1 SGHRS, CDR2 YFSETQ. This CDR3 is 15 amino acids long. With V trimmed by 2 bases and J by 3 bases, 6 bases remained unmatched. As DNA, the CDR3 is TGCGCCAGCAGCTTTGCCTCGGGGGGTACAGATACGCAGTATTTT. It is translated as CASSFASGGTDTQYF.

This clonotype was observed at least ten times. The chain has TRBV28 and TRBJ2-1, with D tentatively TRBD1 or TRBD2 (5 bases each). The germline V and J ends were trimmed by 7 bases and 0 bases, with 10 bases remaining between them. The CDR3 is 14 amino acids. The germline V gene has CDR1 MDHEN and CDR2 SYDVKM. CDR3 protein: CASIAGSSYNEQFF. In DNA form, the CDR3 reads TGTGCCAGCATAGCAGGGAGCTCCTACAATGAGCAGTTCTTC.

In this sample, this clonotype turned up a few times. A much more abundant neighbour one base away suggests this may be a read error. This sequence joins TRBV28 and TRBJ1-5; D may be TRBD1 (5 bases). Germline V CDR1 and CDR2: MDHEN, SYDVKM. The CDR3 is made up of 14 amino acids. In DNA, the CDR3 is TGTGCCGGCAGTTTAGACAGAAGCAATCAGCCCCAGCATTTT. It encodes CAGSLDRSNQPQHF. Looking up the rest from reference TRBV28 and TRBJ1-5 gives the full variable domain: DVKVTQSSRYLVKRTGEKVFLECVQDMDHENMFWYRQDPGLGLRLIYFSYDVKMKEKGDIPEGYSVSREKKERFSLILESASTNQTSMYLCAGSLDRSNQPQHFGDGTRLSIL.

This clonotype was seen many times. This chain links TRBV28 with TRBJ1-1; D perhaps matches TRBD1 (5 bases). The CDR3 runs to 14 residues. Trimming stripped 2 bases from V and 3 bases from J, with 10 bases between. CDR1 and CDR2 from the germline V gene are MDHEN and SYDVKM. This chain's CDR3 is CASSLGDVDTEAFF. The CDR3 DNA sequence: TGTGCCAGCAGTTTAGGGGACGTAGACACTGAAGCTTTCTTT.

This clonotype was counted at least ten times. The genes are TRBV28 and TRBJ2-5; 9 bases map to TRBD2. The V gene's germline CDR1 is MDHEN and CDR2 SYDVKM. The CDR3 consists of 15 residues. V was pared by 3 bases and J by 5 bases, with 7 bases of the junction left unmatched. The CDR3 region has the DNA TGTGCCAGCAGTTTCGCGGGAGGGCCCGCGGAGACCCAGTACTTC. As protein: CASSFAGGPAETQYF.

This clonotype was detected a few times. The rearrangement links TRBV6-1 to TRBJ1-1, with a possible D match to TRBD1 (5 bases). Germline CDR1 reads MNHNS; CDR2 reads SASEGT. V was trimmed by 6 bases and J by 3 bases, leaving 17 bases between them. The CDR3 loop spans 15 amino acids. CDR3 in amino acids: CASRNGGRGDTEAFF. CDR3 nucleotide sequence: TGTGCCAGCAGAAACGGGGGACGGGGGGACACTGAAGCTTTCTTT.